This TCR beta chain was captured by sequencing in a study of blood T cell repertoires in COVID-19. Germline V gene sequence: CDR1 KGHSY, CDR2 FQNENV. The CDR3 is 14 amino acids. V was trimmed by 0 bases and J by 2 bases, leaving 7 bases between them. Profiling relied on immunoSEQ multiplex PCR, and the TCRdb table lists in-frame clones only, not all of them. The sample carries over 200,000 clones, about 85% recorded once. Participants' own reports of clinical history determined their cohort assignment. The chain is built from TRBV16 and TRBJ1-1; D might be TRBD1 (5 bases). The source of this sequence is a man younger than 45 who had recovered from COVID-19. Input material: PBMCs or T cells enriched from blood (not recorded which). The CDR3 region has the DNA TGTGCCAGCAGCCAATCCCAGGGCAACACTGAAGCTTTCTTT. Its protein product is CASSQSQGNTEAFF.